These 10 T cell receptor beta chains share one sample of origin, sequenced in a study of tumor-infiltrating lymphocytes in primary liver carcinoma (TCRdb year 2017). Blood RNA was extracted from unsorted whole blood using TRIzol reagent, and germline DNA was obtained with the DNeasy Blood & Tissue kit. Sequenced using an Illumina HiSeq 2500. Starting from 450 to 500 ng total RNA, TCRbeta-specific cDNA was produced by reverse transcription with a constant-region primer and ProtoScript II reverse transcriptase. TCRbeta libraries were built with three nested multiplex PCR rounds, a slightly modified ARM-PCR procedure. The first two PCR rounds used multiplex TRBV1-TRBV30 forward primers with a Cbeta reverse primer, each for approximately 9 cycles. TCRdb redid the processing of the public reads, applying fastp at Q25 and MiXCR, and retained in-frame beta chains. CDR3 protein duplicates are merged, each entry listing the most common genes and DNA. This sample gives approximately 300,000 distinct CDR3 sequences in total; less than 75% of them show up just once. The ten top clones hold roughly 10% of the sample.

Sequenced material: peripheral blood. These receptors came from a man between 40 and 49 years old with primary liver carcinoma and hepatitis B virus infection.

This clonotype occurred once. A much larger clone lies one base from this, so it may be a read error. The chain has TRBV4-2 and TRBJ2-1; D not resolved. The germline V gene has CDR1 LGHNA and CDR2 YNFKEQ. This CDR3 contains 16 residues. As DNA, the CDR3 is TGTGCCAGCACCCAAAGGTCCGCGTTCTCCTACAATGAGCAGTTCTTC. It codes for CASTQRSAFSYNEQFF.

The V and J genes are TRBV11-2 and TRBJ2-1, with D possibly TRBD2 on 6 matching bases. The CDR3 is made up of 18 amino acids. V lost 5 bases, J lost 3 bases, and 23 bases lay in between. Germline V gene lookup returns CDR1 SGHAT and CDR2 FQNNGV. Here the CDR3 reads CASSLELLGRLFYNEQFF. Here the CDR3 DNA reads TGTGCCAGCAGCCTGGAATTATTGGGGAGGTTGTTCTACAATGAGCAGTTCTTC. The full variable domain, completed using reference TRBV11-2 and TRBJ2-1, is EAGVAQSPRYKIIEKRQSVAFWCNPISGHATLYWYQQILGQGPKLLIQFQNNGVVDDSQLPKDRFSAERLKGVDSTLKIQPAKLEDSAVYLCASSLELLGRLFYNEQFFGPGTRLTVL.

To note about this clonotype: With a much larger clone just one base away, this may be a read error. The gene calls are TRBV4-1 and TRBJ2-1, with 8 bases lining up with TRBD1. The V gene's germline CDR1 is MGHRA and CDR2 YSYEKL. The CDR3 has 17 residues. This CDR3 is CTSSQKILGTGHNEQFF. The CDR3 coding sequence is TGCACCAGCAGCCAAAAAATTCTAGGGACAGGACACAATGAGCAGTTCTTC.

Turning to this clonotype: A read error may explain this, as a much larger clone is one base away. The CDR3 DNA follows: TGTGTCAGCAGCCAACGGCCGGGACTACAAACCGGGGAGCTGTTTTTT. It codes for CVSSQRPGLQTGELFF. The rearrangement joins TRBV14 to TRBJ2-2, with TRBD2 identical over 7 bases. The CDR3 runs 16 residues. Germline CDR1 reads SGHDN; CDR2 reads FVKESK.

To note about this clonotype: At one boundary the junction diverges from the germline segment, which might be a read error. The rearrangement uses TRBV29-1 and TRBJ1-5; D gene ambiguous. This CDR3 comprises 14 residues. Per the germline V gene, CDR1 is SQVTM and CDR2 is ANQGSEA. The CDR3 DNA sequence: TGCGGCGTTGTTTGGGGAAATAGCAATCAGCCCCAACATTTT. The encoded protein is CGVVWGNSNQPQHF.

Note on this clonotype: An end of the junction differs from the germline gene, which may be a read error. This chain links TRBV6-1 with TRBJ2-7, with 9 nucleotides matching TRBD1. The CDR3 runs to 14 residues. CDR1 and CDR2 (germline): MNHNS, SASEGT. This CDR3 reads CASSPGTGSVEQHF. CDR3 DNA sequence: TGTGCCAGCAGCCCCGGGACAGGGTCGGTCGAGCAGCACTTC.

This clonotype was detected ten times or more. CDR3 DNA sequence: TGCAGCGCCTGGACTAGCCCGTCGGGGGATACGCAGTATTTT. Encoded protein: CSAWTSPSGDTQYF. The V gene is TRBV29-1, the J gene TRBJ2-3; 8 bases agree with TRBD2. The CDR3 sequence is 14 residues long. V shed 7 bases, J shed 6 bases, and the junction held 12 bases outside the gene matches. In germline, CDR1 is SQVTM, CDR2 ANQGSEA.

A few counts support this clonotype. The chain carries TRBV5-4 and TRBJ2-1; maybe TRBD2 (6 bases). CDR1 is SGHNT and CDR2 is YYREEE in the germline V gene (reference sequence). V was clipped by 2 bases and J by 0 bases, with 12 bases between them. The CDR3 length is 16 residues. DNA of the CDR3: TGTGCCAGCAGCTTTGGAGGGAGGAGCTCCTACAATGAGCAGTTCTTC. As protein: CASSFGGRSSYNEQFF.

As concerns this clonotype: Germline is not matched at one junction end, which may reflect a read error. The gene calls are TRBV11-1 and TRBJ2-7; 7 nucleotides match TRBD1. The CDR3 is 15 residues long. From germline, CDR1 is SGHAT and CDR2 FQDESV (reference sequence). The CDR3 DNA sequence: TGTGGCAGCAGCCGGGACAGAGTTATCGCCTACGAACAGTACTTC. Translation gives CGSSRDRVIAYEQYF.

This clonotype was counted many times. J is TRBJ2-2 and V is TRBV4-3; the match to TRBD2 covers 14 bases. V was pared by 1 base and J by 5 bases, with 6 bases of the junction left unmatched. Germline V gene data show CDR1 as LGHNA and CDR2 as YSLEER. The CDR3 spans 18 residues. The CDR3 loop reads CASSQAGLAGVQTGELFF. For the CDR3, the DNA is TGCGCCAGCAGCCAAGCGGGACTAGCGGGAGTACAGACCGGGGAGCTGTTTTTT.